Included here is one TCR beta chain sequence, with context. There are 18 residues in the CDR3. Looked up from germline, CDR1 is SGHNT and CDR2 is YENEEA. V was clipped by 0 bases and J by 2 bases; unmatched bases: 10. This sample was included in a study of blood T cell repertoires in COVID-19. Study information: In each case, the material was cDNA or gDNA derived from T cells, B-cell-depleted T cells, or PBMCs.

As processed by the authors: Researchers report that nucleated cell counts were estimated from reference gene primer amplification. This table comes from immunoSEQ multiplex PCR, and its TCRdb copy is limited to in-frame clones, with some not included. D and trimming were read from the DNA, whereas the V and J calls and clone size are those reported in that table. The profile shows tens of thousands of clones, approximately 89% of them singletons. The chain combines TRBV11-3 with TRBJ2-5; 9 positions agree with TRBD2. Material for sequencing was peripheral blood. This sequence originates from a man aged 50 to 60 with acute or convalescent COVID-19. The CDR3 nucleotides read TGTGCCAGCAGCTTAGAGCCTAGCGGGGTGTCGGGACAAGAGACCCAGTACTTC. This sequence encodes CASSLEPSGVSGQETQYF. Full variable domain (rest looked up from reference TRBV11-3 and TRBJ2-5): EAGVVQSPRYKIIEKKQPVAFWCNPISGHNTLYWYLQNLGQGPELLIRYENEEAVDDSQLPKDRFSAERLKGVDSTLKIQPAELGDSAVYLCASSLEPSGVSGQETQYFGPGTRLLVL.